This TCR beta chain was observed in a study of response to subunit inactivated influenza vaccine. The CDR3 has 17 amino acids. The V end was cut by 4 bases, the J end by 3 bases, with 19 bases between. CDR1 and CDR2 from the germline V gene are SGHVS and FQNEAQ. Notes on the study in general: The study's authors posited that every seasonal influenza vaccination enlists few new T cells.

TCRdb fed the RT-PCR reads into MiXCR, producing one record per CDR3 protein. The sample shows about 530,000 distinct CDR3 sequences, approximately 12% of them seen only once. This clonotype was found a few times. What it binds is unknown. This TCR was sampled from a man aged 50 to 60 who received an inactivated influenza vaccine. This sample comprised PBMCs from blood, obtained on the day of vaccination. This chain uses TRBV7-8 with TRBJ1-5, with a tentative D call TRBD1 (5 bases). CDR3 residues: CASSSPRGELNNQPQHF. In DNA, the CDR3 is TGTGCCAGCAGCTCCCCTAGAGGGGAATTAAACAATCAGCCCCAGCATTTT. The entire variable domain, with the rest obtained from reference TRBV7-8 and TRBJ1-5, is as follows: GAGVSQSPRYKVAKRGQDVALRCDPISGHVSLFWYQQALGQGPEFLTYFQNEAQLDKSGLPSDRFFAERPEGSVSTLKIQRTQQEDSAVYLCASSSPRGELNNQPQHFGDGTRLSIL.